The present T cell receptor (beta chain) was sequenced within a study of blood T cell repertoires in COVID-19. Study processing details: Estimates of nucleated cell counts were drawn from the amplification of reference gene primers. The table came from immunoSEQ multiplex PCR; TCRdb's copy has only in-frame clones and leaves some out. V and J calls and clone size are given by that table; D and trimming were obtained from the DNA. The sample contains more than 95,000 clones, roughly 87% of which appear only once. The V gene's germline CDR1 is MNHEY and CDR2 SVGEGT. There are 15 residues in the CDR3. Trimming cost V 5 bases and J 6 bases, with 16 bases left between them.

This TCR came from a woman of 80 years or more in a cohort sampled during active COVID-19. This chain uses TRBV6-2 or TRBV6-3 with TRBJ2-2, with a tentative D call TRBD1 (6 bases). Specimen: peripheral blood. CDR3 coding DNA: TGTGCCAGCAGTAAATTAGTACAGGGTTCCGGGGAGCTGTTTTTT. Translating gives CASSKLVQGSGELFF.